Shown below are 20 T cell receptor beta chains from a single sample sequenced in a study of tumor-infiltrating lymphocytes in localized non-small cell lung cancer. The method was immunoSEQ multiplex PCR; TCRdb's version includes in-frame clones alone and lacks a portion of them. The profile covers about 13,000 clones, with 68% appearing a single time and just under 9.5% taken by the ten largest. What was sequenced was lung tumor tissue. The receptors derive from a human donor with non-small cell lung cancer.

This sequence joins TRBV5-1 and TRBJ2-3; D is undetermined. V lost 0 bases to trimming and J lost 0 bases, with 11 bases between them. CDR3 size: 16 residues. Germline values: CDR1 SGHRS, CDR2 YFSETQ. The CDR3 nucleotides are TGCGCCAGCAGCTTGGCCGTGGGTCCTAGCACAGATACGCAGTATTTT. Protein: CASSLAVGPSTDTQYF.

The V gene is TRBV2, the J gene TRBJ2-5, with a weak D call TRBD1 (6 bases). V shed 4 bases and J shed 5 bases, with 14 bases lying between them. Germline CDR1 reads SNHLY; CDR2 reads FYNNEI. This CDR3 region has 14 residues. The DNA of the CDR3 is TGTGCCAGCAGTGGATACAGGGTCGGGGAGACCCAGTACTTC. Amino acids: CASSGYRVGETQYF.

This clone has just one count. The chain couples TRBV7-6 to TRBJ2-5; no clear D. Germline CDR1 SGHVS, CDR2 FNYEAQ. There are 15 residues in the CDR3. V lost 5 bases to trimming and J lost 1 base, with 14 bases between them. The CDR3, as DNA: TGTGCCAGCAGCCCAATCTGGGGATCCCAAGAGACCCAGTACTTC. This encodes CASSPIWGSQETQYF.

This chain uses TRBV18 with TRBJ2-5, with 12 bases identical to TRBD2. Looked up from germline, CDR1 is KGHSH and CDR2 is LQKENI. The J segment lost 4 bases and the V segment lost 6 bases, leaving 6 bases of the junction unmatched. This CDR3 is built from 15 residues. CDR3: CASSPSGGARETQYF. CDR3 sequence (DNA): TGTGCCAGCTCTCCTAGCGGGGGGGCACGAGAGACCCAGTACTTC.

This clone was picked up a small number of times. The rearrangement links TRBV5-6 to TRBJ2-1, with 9 positions matching TRBD2. CDR1 SGHDT and CDR2 YYEEEE come from the germline V gene. The CDR3 has 16 residues. Unmatched junction bases numbered 13, after V lost 5 bases and J lost 7 bases. Here the CDR3 reads CASSIGAGGFSNEQFF. The CDR3, as DNA: TGTGCCAGCAGTATTGGAGCGGGAGGATTCTCGAATGAGCAGTTCTTC.

The chain couples TRBV5-1 to TRBJ2-4; 8 bases are a match to TRBD1. Germline lookup yields CDR1 SGHRS and CDR2 YFSETQ. With 1 base clipped from V and 6 bases from J, the junction kept 6 bases outside the gene matches. The CDR3 contains 15 residues. This CDR3 reads CASSLYPGGGNIQYF. The CDR3 DNA reads TGCGCCAGCAGCTTGTACCCAGGGGGCGGAAACATTCAGTACTTC. Supplemented by reference TRBV5-1 and TRBJ2-4, the full variable domain reads KAGVTQTPRYLIKTRGQQVTLSCSPISGHRSVSWYQQTPGQGLQFLFEYFSETQRNKGNFPGRFSGRQFSNSRSEMNVSTLELGDSALYLCASSLYPGGGNIQYFGAGTRLSVL.

The rearrangement joins TRBV27 to TRBJ1-2; no firm D call. From germline, CDR1 is MNHEY and CDR2 SMNVEV (reference sequence). The CDR3 extends over 13 amino acids. Trimming took off 3 bases at V and 7 bases at J, with 12 bases between the two ends. The CDR3 reads CASSFSRRSGYTF. DNA of the CDR3: TGTGCCAGCAGTTTTTCCCGCCGCTCTGGCTACACCTTC.

The rearrangement links TRBV10-3 to TRBJ1-2; 7 bases agree with TRBD1. Germline V gives CDR1 ENHRY, CDR2 SYGVKD. The junction had 9 bases not matched to a gene; V was cut back by 0 bases and J by 5 bases. The CDR3 is 16 amino acids. This chain's CDR3 is CAISESRDSRFYGYTF. CDR3 nucleotides: TGTGCCATCAGTGAGTCCCGGGACAGCCGATTTTATGGCTACACCTTC.

V usage is TRBV7-2 and J usage is TRBJ2-5, with unresolved D. The V and J ends lost 3 bases and 1 base respectively, with 3 bases between them. The CDR3 extends over 12 amino acids. The germline V gene encodes CDR1 SGHTA and CDR2 FQGNSA. The CDR3 loop reads CASSLTQETQYF. The CDR3 region has the DNA TGTGCCAGCAGCTTGACCCAAGAGACCCAGTACTTC.

This clone was seen once. The chain couples TRBV7-9 to TRBJ1-5; D not certain. This CDR3 has 13 amino acids. V lost 1 base and J 5 bases, leaving 6 bases between the germline ends. Germline V CDR1 and CDR2: SEHNR, FQNEAQ (reference sequence). The chain's CDR3 is CASSLEGHQPQHF. For the CDR3, the DNA is TGTGCCAGCAGCTTAGAGGGCCATCAGCCCCAGCATTTT. Together with reference TRBV7-9 and TRBJ1-5, the CDR3 gives the full variable domain: DTGVSQNPRHKITKRGQNVTFRCDPISEHNRLYWYRQTLGQGPEFLTYFQNEAQLEKSRLLSDRFSAERPKGSFSTLEIQRTEQGDSAMYLCASSLEGHQPQHFGDGTRLSIL.

The gene calls are TRBV6-1 and TRBJ2-7; TRBD1 agrees at 12 bases. The CDR3 is 14 residues long. Trimming removed 5 bases from V and 7 bases from J; junction bases left unmatched: 6. The germline V gene has CDR1 MNHNS and CDR2 SASEGT. The CDR3 nucleotides read TGTGCCAGCAGTCCGGGACAGGGGGCGTGGGAGCAGTACTTC. Its translation is CASSPGQGAWEQYF.

The chain carries TRBV28 and TRBJ2-7; 9 bases align to TRBD1. In germline, CDR1 is MDHEN, CDR2 SYDVKM. The CDR3 has 15 residues. Germline trimming cut 5 bases from V and 6 bases from J; bases unmatched to any gene: 11. The CDR3 region has the DNA TGTGCCAGCAGTCGGACCGGGACAGGGAACGTCGAGCAGTACTTC. Its protein is CASSRTGTGNVEQYF.

The sample holds one count of this clone. The chain links TRBV27 to TRBJ1-6, with TRBD1 identical over 7 bases. V was pared by 6 bases and J by 7 bases, with 6 bases of the junction left unmatched. Germline CDR1 reads MNHEY; CDR2 reads SMNVEV (reference sequence). This CDR3 has 14 residues. The CDR3 DNA sequence: TGTGCCAGCAGACGGGACAGCGAAAATTCACCCCTCCACTTT. It specifies CASRRDSENSPLHF.

The chain uses TRBV5-1 and TRBJ2-6; a weak D match, TRBD2 (7 bases). The CDR3 sequence is 15 residues long. Germline V gene lookup returns CDR1 SGHRS and CDR2 YFSETQ. The V gene lost 0 bases and the J gene lost 11 bases, with 15 bases spanning the gap. DNA for the CDR3: TGCGCCAGCAGCTTGGGGGGGGGGCAGGTCGACGTCCTGACTTTC. Translating gives CASSLGGGQVDVLTF. The variable domain in full, completed from reference TRBV5-1 and TRBJ2-6, reads KAGVTQTPRYLIKTRGQQVTLSCSPISGHRSVSWYQQTPGQGLQFLFEYFSETQRNKGNFPGRFSGRQFSNSRSEMNVSTLELGDSALYLCASSLGGGQVDVLTFGAGSRLTVL.

The chain has TRBV27 and TRBJ2-7; 8 nucleotides align to TRBD1. Trimming removed 4 bases from V and 2 bases from J; junction bases left unmatched: 4. There are 14 residues in the CDR3. CDR1 MNHEY and CDR2 SMNVEV come from the germline V gene (reference sequence). The CDR3 sequence is CASSSGDRTYEQYF. The CDR3 region has the DNA TGTGCCAGCAGTTCGGGGGACAGGACCTACGAGCAGTACTTC.

The chain couples TRBV25-1 to TRBJ2-2; D possibly matches TRBD1 or TRBD2 (6 bases each). The CDR3 has 16 amino acids. V was clipped by 3 bases and J by 4 bases, with 15 bases between them. CDR1 MGHDK and CDR2 SYGVNS come from the germline V gene. CDR3 protein: CASSEGGFQFTGELFF. As DNA, the CDR3 is TGTGCCAGCAGTGAGGGGGGCTTTCAATTCACCGGGGAGCTGTTTTTT.

The chain combines TRBV29-1 with TRBJ2-7; maybe TRBD1 (5 bases). V was trimmed by 4 bases and J by 3 bases, leaving 13 bases between them. Germline CDR1 reads SQVTM; CDR2 reads ANQGSEA. The CDR3 extends over 13 amino acids. The CDR3: CSVVGQGGYEQYF. The CDR3 bases are TGCAGCGTTGTGGGGCAGGGTGGCTACGAGCAGTACTTC.

The V and J genes are TRBV5-1 and TRBJ1-2, with D perhaps TRBD1 (6 bases). Germline CDR1 reads SGHRS; CDR2 reads YFSETQ. V dropped 7 bases and J dropped 4 bases, with 17 bases sitting between them. This CDR3 is built from 14 residues. Here the CDR3 reads CASGSEGGTYGYTF. The DNA for the CDR3 is TGCGCCAGCGGATCCGAGGGGGGCACCTATGGCTACACCTTC.

Only a few counts were recorded for this clone. This chain links TRBV30 with TRBJ2-1; weak D call: TRBD2 (6 bases). The V and J ends lost 0 bases and 0 bases respectively, with 9 bases between them. Per germline, CDR1 GTSNPN and CDR2 SVGIG (reference sequence). The CDR3 totals 15 residues. The CDR3 DNA follows: TGTGCCTGGAGTGTACTAGCAGGCTCCTACAATGAGCAGTTCTTC. Protein product: CAWSVLAGSYNEQFF.

The rearrangement joins TRBV19 to TRBJ1-2, with 7 bases that match TRBD1. Trimming cost V 5 bases and J 4 bases; bases outside gene matches: 7. The CDR3 has 14 amino acids. Germline-derived CDR1 and CDR2 are LNHDA and SQIVND (reference sequence). The CDR3 reads CASSLGQEVYGYTF. CDR3 DNA: TGTGCCAGTAGTCTAGGACAGGAGGTCTATGGCTACACCTTC.